Below, one T cell receptor (beta chain) is given with its context. There is no known antigen for this receptor. No base quality values were provided; no much bigger clone lies one nucleotide off. This record comes from a study of neoadjuvant nivolumab and ipilimumab in lung cancer (dated by TCRdb to between 2020 and 2021). Background for the entire study: Intravenous nivolumab was dosed at 3 mg/kg on days 1, 15 and 29, and in the combination arm ipilimumab 1 mg/kg was added on day 1 only. The major pathologic response (MPR) rate in the intention-to-treat population in each study arm was designated as the primary trial endpoint. The trial treated about 45 patients with operable NSCLC: about 23 were randomized to nivolumab monotherapy and around 20 to nivolumab plus ipilimumab. The study compared TCR repertoires in pretherapy (baseline) peripheral blood with TCR repertoires in tumors resected at surgery after neoadjuvant immune checkpoint blockade. Seven patients had matched pretherapy and resected tumor pairs analyzed, with four treated with nivolumab and three with nivolumab plus ipilimumab.

From a lookup of the germline V gene, CDR1 and CDR2 are MNHEY and SVGAGI. V lost 2 bases and J lost 2 bases; the stretch between them is 9 bases long. The CDR3 numbers 14 residues from cysteine through phenylalanine. The kept DNA is CDR3 alone, 42 bases in frame from the first base. In light of the paper, this sample's time point label describes: at surgical resection after neoadjuvant nivolumab +/- ipilimumab. The samples were obtained from NEOSTAR, a phase 2 randomized trial that tested neoadjuvant nivolumab or nivolumab plus ipilimumab, followed by surgery, in operable NSCLC. The library came from the immunoSEQ multiplex PCR assay. For the original study's pipeline: Repertoires were summarized by richness and clonality, and significantly expanded and contracted clones were identified between pre- and post-therapy samples. In its TCRdb copy, this immuneACCESS table keeps in-frame sequences only and misses some clones. Where compared with another copy, unresolved V genes explain less than half of these, and the others have no known cause. V and J calls and clone size follow that table, whereas D and trimming were derived from the DNA. Counted in this sample were about 20,000 clones; around 76% of them appeared once. The ten top clones hold about 8.5% of the sample.

What the study reported, not specific to this receptor: No significant correlation was found between TCR clonality and pathologic tumor regression, and only one major-pathologic-response sample was available for the clonality analysis. A small number of samples was subjected to TCR sequencing. TCR richness and clonality were greater in resected tumors than in tumor-adjacent uninvolved lung, and increases were seen in more dual-therapy-treated tumors. From pretherapy to surgery, tumor T-cell richness and clonality went up in three of three dual-therapy tumors, versus only two of four nivolumab-treated tumors. A positive correlation was observed between pretherapy blood TCR richness and richness in tumors resected after neoadjuvant therapy (Spearman R ~ 0.82).

The chain is encoded by TRBV6-5 joined to TRBJ1-1; no D segment can be confidently identified. Source: tumor tissue, taken after neoadjuvant nivolumab, alone or with ipilimumab, at or shortly before surgery. The TCR was taken from an adult with non-small cell lung cancer. The CDR3 has the sequence CASSYRGINTEAFF. In nucleotide form, the sequence is TGTGCCAGCAGTTACCGAGGTATCAACACTGAAGCTTTCTTT.